These 28 T cell receptor beta chains originate from one sample sequenced in a study of T cells in Graves' hyperthyroidism and ophthalmopathy. Authors of the study amplified TCR beta CDR3 regions from RNA transcripts. An initial round of RT-PCR targeting the TCR CDR3 relied on the HTBI primer set. TCRdb used MiXCR to reprocess the multiplex PCR reads, holding one entry per CDR3 protein. Among more than 350,000 distinct CDR3 sequences listed, approximately 16% were seen once. The specimen was blood. The receptor set was obtained from a woman in her sixties or seventies with Graves' ophthalmopathy.

In this sample, this clonotype turned up many times. This chain joins TRBV6-2 or TRBV6-3 and TRBJ2-3; TRBD2 agrees at 12 bases. The CDR3 is made up of 15 amino acids. V lost 4 bases to trimming and J lost 6 bases; unmatched junction nucleotides: 5. CDR1 is MNHEY and CDR2 is SVGEGT in the germline V gene. CDR3 nucleotide sequence: TGTGCCAGCAGTTCGGGACTAGCGGGTTCGGATACGCAGTATTTT. This codes for CASSSGLAGSDTQYF.

This clonotype came up many times. V is TRBV2 and J is TRBJ2-1; no clear D gene. V lost 4 bases, J lost 6 bases, and 10 bases lay in between. CDR3 length: 13 amino acids. Germline-derived CDR1 and CDR2 are SNHLY and FYNNEI. The CDR3 coding sequence is TGTGCCAGCAGTGGGCTCCGGACCAATGAGCAGTTCTTC. This gives the protein CASSGLRTNEQFF.

This clonotype has ten or more counts. This sequence joins TRBV11-2 and TRBJ1-1; D unresolved. CDR3 length: 16 residues. Germline CDR1 is SGHAT and CDR2 is FQNNGV. V lost 1 base to trimming and J lost 1 base, with 13 bases between them. The CDR3 loop reads CASSLVGGAGNTEAFF. CDR3 bases: TGTGCCAGCAGCTTAGTGGGAGGTGCGGGGAACACTGAAGCTTTCTTT.

At least ten counts were recorded for this clonotype. The chain has TRBV7-9 and TRBJ2-7; unclear D gene. Germline V lookup: CDR1 SEHNR, CDR2 FQNEAQ (reference sequence). The CDR3 extends over 12 amino acids. Deletions cut 5 bases from V and 3 bases from J, with 8 bases between. CDR3 coding DNA: TGTGCCAGCAGCACCCTCGACTACGAGCAGTACTTC. Its protein is CASSTLDYEQYF.

This clonotype was seen ten or more times. The V and J genes are TRBV7-9 and TRBJ2-2; no clear D. V lost 5 bases, J lost 3 bases, and 7 bases lay in between. The CDR3 runs to 13 residues. Germline values: CDR1 SEHNR, CDR2 FQNEAQ (reference sequence). In DNA form, the CDR3 reads TGTGCCAGCAGCCTTCAGGACACCGGGGAGCTGTTTTTT. This gives the protein CASSLQDTGELFF.

In its sample, this clonotype was seen a few times. The chain links TRBV6-1 to TRBJ2-7, with D unresolved. The V and J ends lost 6 bases and 0 bases respectively, with 12 bases between them. Germline loops: CDR1 MNHNS, CDR2 SASEGT. This CDR3 contains 14 residues. The CDR3 is CASSFGGLSYEQYF. The CDR3 DNA follows: TGTGCCAGCAGCTTCGGTGGGCTCTCCTACGAGCAGTACTTC.

This clonotype was seen repeatedly, ten times or more. CDR3 bases: TGTGCCTTGATCAGAACCAACTCGGACGAGCAGTACTTC. Residues: CALIRTNSDEQYF. The J gene is TRBJ2-7, the V gene TRBV30; D remains unclear. The CDR3 is 13 residues long. V lost 7 bases to trimming and J lost 5 bases, with 18 bases between them. The V gene's germline CDR1 is GTSNPN and CDR2 SVGIG (reference sequence).

A few counts support this clonotype. It may be a read error: a sequence one base away is much more abundant. This rearrangement joins TRBV3-1 to TRBJ2-5; 8 bases match TRBD2. The V gene's germline CDR1 is LGHDT and CDR2 YNNKEL (reference sequence). Trimming at V came to 3 bases and at J to 4 bases, leaving 4 bases not matched to a gene. The CDR3 consists of 14 residues. The CDR3 bases are TGTGCCAGCAGCCATGCGGGGGGCAGAGAGACCCAGTACTTC. This codes for CASSHAGGRETQYF.

This clonotype was recorded at least ten times. The J gene is TRBJ2-5, the V gene TRBV5-1, with 9 bases identical to TRBD2. V lost 5 bases to trimming and J lost 3 bases; unmatched junction nucleotides: 8. Germline V lookup: CDR1 SGHRS, CDR2 YFSETQ. The CDR3 runs to 15 residues. Here the CDR3 DNA reads TGCGCCAGCAGTTTGACGGGACTAGCAAAAGAGACCCAGTACTTC. It translates to CASSLTGLAKETQYF.

A note on this clonotype: The germline gene is not matched at one end of the junction; a read error may be the cause. The genes are TRBV30 and TRBJ1-1; no firm D call. The CDR3 length is 12 residues. Germline CDR1 is GTSNPN and CDR2 is SVGIG (reference sequence). Written as DNA, the CDR3 is TGTGCCTACACCACCCGGCTCACTGAAGCTCTCTTT. The encoded protein is CAYTTRLTEALF.

This clonotype is large by share. The chain joins TRBV11-2 to TRBJ2-7, with TRBD2 matching over 9 bases. Germline V CDR1 and CDR2: SGHAT, FQNNGV. The CDR3 contains 15 residues. Germline trimming cut 5 bases from V and 1 base from J; bases unmatched to any gene: 6. The CDR3 is CASSPWTSESYEQYF. As DNA, the CDR3 is TGTGCCAGCAGCCCCTGGACTAGCGAGTCCTACGAGCAGTACTTC. The full variable domain, completed using reference TRBV11-2 and TRBJ2-7, is EAGVAQSPRYKIIEKRQSVAFWCNPISGHATLYWYQQILGQGPKLLIQFQNNGVVDDSQLPKDRFSAERLKGVDSTLKIQPAKLEDSAVYLCASSPWTSESYEQYFGPGTRLTVT.

Many counts were recorded for this clonotype. The chain uses TRBV28 and TRBJ2-3, with 7 bases that match TRBD1. V dropped 3 bases and J dropped 0; count of bases not matched to a gene: 3. Germline V lookup: CDR1 MDHEN, CDR2 SYDVKM. CDR3 length: 15 amino acids. This CDR3 reads CASSFWDSSTDTQYF. The CDR3 DNA reads as TGTGCCAGCAGTTTCTGGGACAGTAGCACAGATACGCAGTATTTT.

This clonotype was recorded at least ten times. This sequence joins TRBV11-3 and TRBJ1-2; the D gene is possibly TRBD1 (5 bases). Germline V gene sequence: CDR1 SGHNT, CDR2 YENEEA. CDR3 length: 16 residues. The ends were cut back, 5 bases at V and 0 bases at J, with 16 bases in the middle. CDR3 protein: CASSPEHRRSNYGYTF. The CDR3 bases are TGTGCCAGCAGCCCAGAGCACAGGAGATCTAACTATGGCTACACCTTC.

The chain has TRBV20-1 and TRBJ2-1; 7 nucleotides align to TRBD2. This CDR3 contains 15 residues. J was trimmed by 0 bases and V by 3 bases; bases with no gene match: 5. Germline CDR1 is DFQATT and CDR2 is SNEGSKA (reference sequence). The CDR3 bases are TGCAGTGCTAGCGGGGGGAGGGTCTCCTACAATGAGCAGTTCTTC. It specifies CSASGGRVSYNEQFF.

In this sample, this clonotype turned up a few times. The rearrangement links TRBV10-3 to TRBJ2-1; TRBD1 agrees at 8 bases. The V segment lost 2 bases and the J segment 2 bases; nucleotides outside the gene matches: 5. The CDR3 contains 16 residues. The V gene's germline CDR1 is ENHRY and CDR2 SYGVKD. CDR3 residues: CAISEPDRVAYNEQFF. CDR3 coding DNA: TGTGCCATCAGTGAGCCGGACAGGGTTGCCTACAATGAGCAGTTCTTC.

This clonotype was seen at least ten times. V gene TRBV18 combines with J gene TRBJ2-2; 7 nucleotides match TRBD1. Germline CDR1 is KGHSH and CDR2 is LQKENI. CDR3 length equals 15 residues. The J segment lost 4 bases and the V segment lost 3 bases, leaving 5 bases of the junction unmatched. In nucleotides, the CDR3 is TGTGCCAGCTCACCGGGACAGAGTTCCACCGGGGAGCTGTTTTTT. Its translation is CASSPGQSSTGELFF.

Ten or more counts support this clonotype. The chain carries TRBV2 and TRBJ2-5, with 9 bases identical to TRBD2. Trimming cost V 7 bases and J 5 bases; bases outside gene matches: 8. The CDR3 extends over 14 amino acids. Germline V CDR1 and CDR2: SNHLY, FYNNEI. Here the CDR3 DNA reads TGTGCCAGCACCCTAGCGGGGAGGAGGGAGACCCAGTACTTC. Protein product: CASTLAGRRETQYF.

DNA for the CDR3: TGCAGTGCTAGTGGACAGGCCGTCTACGAGCAGTACTTC. As protein: CSASGQAVYEQYF. This chain uses TRBV20-1 with TRBJ2-7, with TRBD1 matching 7 bases. Trimming cost V 3 bases and J 3 bases; bases outside gene matches: 5. Looked up from germline, CDR1 is DFQATT and CDR2 is SNEGSKA (reference sequence). The CDR3 has 13 amino acids.

The gene calls are TRBV6-2 or TRBV6-3 and TRBJ1-3; D gene uncertain. Germline V gene data show CDR1 as MNHEY and CDR2 as SVGEGT. This CDR3 has 15 residues. Trimming left V 4 bases short and J 0 bases short, with 10 bases between. The CDR3 loop reads CASSSSSHSGNTIYF. The CDR3 bases are TGTGCCAGCAGTTCTTCTTCCCACTCTGGAAACACCATATATTTT.

This clonotype has at least ten counts. The V call is TRBV5-1, the J call TRBJ2-3; D possibly corresponds to TRBD1 (6 bases). CDR1 and CDR2 (germline): SGHRS, YFSETQ. The CDR3 extends over 15 amino acids. V gave up 0 bases and J gave up 2 bases, with 10 bases separating them. CDR3 sequence (DNA): TGCGCCAGCAGCTTGGAAGCAGGGGCCACAGATACGCAGTATTTT. Protein sequence: CASSLEAGATDTQYF.

This rearrangement joins TRBV12-3 or TRBV12-4 to TRBJ1-2; the match to TRBD1 covers 10 bases. The CDR3 is made up of 17 amino acids. Losses at the gene ends were 5 bases for V and 5 bases for J; bases not matched to a gene: 14. DNA for the CDR3: TGTGCCAGCAGTCCTGGGACAGGGGCACCCGGGGAGTATGGCTACACCTTC. Translated: CASSPGTGAPGEYGYTF.

In its sample, this clonotype was seen many times. This sequence joins TRBV2 and TRBJ2-3, with 7 bases lining up with TRBD1. Trimming cost V 6 bases and J 2 bases; bases outside gene matches: 8. This CDR3 is 15 amino acids long. Germline CDR1 reads SNHLY; CDR2 reads FYNNEI. The CDR3 DNA reads as TGTGCCAGCAGGGAAAGACAGGGATACACAGATACGCAGTATTTT. Translated, it gives CASRERQGYTDTQYF.

This clonotype was counted between two and nine times. V and J are TRBV28 and TRBJ2-7; the D gene is possibly TRBD2 (6 bases). The V end lost 2 bases, the J end lost 3 bases, and 14 bases lay between the germline ends. Germline assignment: CDR1 MDHEN and CDR2 SYDVKM. This CDR3 has 15 amino acids. The CDR3 region has the DNA TGTGCCAGCAGTTTAGAGGCGGGGCCAGTCTACGAGCAGTACTTC. As protein: CASSLEAGPVYEQYF.

This clonotype was counted between two and nine times. The chain couples TRBV20-1 to TRBJ2-7, with 7 bases lining up with TRBD2. The ends lost 7 bases at V and 3 bases at J; junction bases unmatched: 9. CDR3 size: 13 residues. Germline V gene lookup returns CDR1 DFQATT and CDR2 SNEGSKA (reference sequence). The CDR3 DNA sequence: TGCAGTGGAGCTAGCGGAGGGAGCTACGAGCAGTACTTC. Translation gives CSGASGGSYEQYF.

V is TRBV28 and J is TRBJ2-3; 16 nucleotides line up with TRBD2. This CDR3 contains 17 residues. CDR1 MDHEN and CDR2 SYDVKM come from the germline V gene. Trimming at V came to 6 bases and at J to 3 bases, leaving 6 bases not matched to a gene. CDR3 coding DNA: TGTGCCAGCAGGCAAGCGGGACTAGCGGGAGGGACAGATACGCAGTATTTT. Translated, it gives CASRQAGLAGGTDTQYF.

A few counts support this clonotype. V usage is TRBV5-5 and J usage is TRBJ2-1; 12 bases match TRBD2. The CDR3 extends over 16 amino acids. Germline CDR1 is SGHKS and CDR2 is YYEKEE (reference sequence). The junction had 13 bases not matched to a gene; V was cut back by 3 bases and J by 12 bases. This CDR3 is CASSSTTGTSGSGQFF. The CDR3 nucleotides are TGTGCCAGCAGCTCAACAACCGGGACTAGCGGGTCGGGGCAGTTCTTC.

This clonotype occurred many times. V usage is TRBV20-1 and J usage is TRBJ2-7; D is uncertain. Germline V lookup: CDR1 DFQATT, CDR2 SNEGSKA (reference sequence). The CDR3 consists of 12 residues. V lost 3 bases and J 4 bases, leaving 10 bases between the germline ends. As DNA, the CDR3 is TGCAGTGCTAGGCAACAGCCGTACGAGCAGTACTTC. It specifies CSARQQPYEQYF.

There are many counts of this clonotype. The V call is TRBV7-3, the J call TRBJ2-1; D is unresolved. This CDR3 has 15 amino acids. Germline assignment: CDR1 SGHTA and CDR2 FQGTGA. V shed 5 bases and J shed 6 bases, with 17 bases lying between them. CDR3 region: CASSPGLGVGNEQFF. The CDR3, as DNA: TGTGCCAGCAGCCCCGGTCTAGGAGTAGGCAATGAGCAGTTCTTC.